Described below is a single T cell receptor (beta chain) sequence and its context. Its binding antigen is unknown. No base quality values were provided; no much bigger clone lies one nucleotide off. This record comes from a study of T cell changes during pregnancy in multiple sclerosis (dated by TCRdb to between 2019 and 2020). Broadly, across the study: Changes in the T cell repertoire over the course of pregnancy were examined in this study in women with multiple sclerosis.

Libraries were constructed by the immunoSEQ multiplex PCR assay. Entries here come from immuneACCESS through TCRdb and include only in-frame sequences with V and J called. Some clones fail to appear in such tables; in the studies checked, an unresolved V gene covers under half of the shortfall, and the cause of the remainder is unknown. The sample data list approximately 51,000 clones, and around 92% of these were observed just once. The top ten constitute 0.45% to 0.65% of the sample. V is shortened by 6 bases, J by 1 base, and the region joining them spans 10 bases. CDR1 and CDR2 are read off the germline V gene (reference sequence) as SEHNR and FQNEAQ. The CDR3 contains 13 residues, cysteine and phenylalanine counted. Only CDR3 DNA is held: 39 bases, read in frame from base 1.

The specimen was CD4+ T cells from peripheral blood mononuclear cells, collected after pregnancy. This chain joins TRBV7-9 to TRBJ2-7, and TRBD1 may be the D gene, going by 5 matching bases. This clonotype was obtained from a female donor with multiple sclerosis, enrolled in a pregnancy study. The bases read TGTGCCAGCAGGCCTCGACAGTCCTACGAGCAGTACTTC. Its product reads: CASRPRQSYEQYF.